The entry below describes one T cell receptor (beta chain). Its antigen is currently not known. No base quality information exists; no much larger clone differs at one position. Genomic DNA was extracted from sorted cells for sequencing of the TCRbeta CDR3 region. TCRbeta CDR3 regions were sequenced using the immunoSEQ Assay. TCRdb obtained this table from immuneACCESS and retained in-frame rearrangements with V and J assigned. These tables miss some clones; where compared with another copy, unresolved V genes account for less than half of the shortfall, and the remainder is unexplained. The sample profile shows over 75,000 clones; more than 75% of them were found once. Of the sample, about 4% falls within the top ten clones. The entry originates in a study of OX40 agonist ivuxolimab in advanced cancers. General notes on the study: Ivuxolimab, which targeted the costimulatory receptor OX40 (CD134), was an agonistic, fully human IgG2 monoclonal antibody. Of the approximately 50 patients in dose escalation, approximately 20 had hepatocellular carcinoma, some 15 had melanoma, 9 had renal cell carcinoma and 9 had head and neck cancer. The dose-escalation cohort was over 70% male with a mean age of approximately 60 years, ranging from roughly 23 to 90. Partial responses occurred in three dose-escalation patients: two with cutaneous melanoma and one with hepatocellular carcinoma. The monotherapy dose-escalation portion (N of about 57 patients) of the phase I ivuxolimab trial is reported in the paper. Peripheral TCRbeta sequencing was intended to test whether TCR sequence diversity was altered and clonal T-cell expansion was caused by ivuxolimab. Prior anti-PD-1, anti-PD-L1 or anti-CTLA-4 therapy was permitted, and checkpoint inhibitors had been received by roughly 42% of dose-escalation patients. Intravenous ivuxolimab was administered to patients every 2 weeks at six dose levels: 0.01, 0.1, 0.3, 1.5, 3 and 10 mg/kg.

Counted from cysteine to phenylalanine, this CDR3 has 12 amino acids. CDR3 DNA is the only sequence kept; it has 36 bases, read in frame from the first base. V is pruned by 5 bases and J by 5 bases, leaving 3 bases of the junction without a gene match. Via the germline V gene, CDR1 is SGHVS and CDR2 FQNEAQ. Results and caveats for the whole study, not just this receptor: Low levels of normalized T-cell clonal expansion were also shown by some nonresponding patients. The antigen specificity of the peripheral T cells that underwent clonal expansion was not determined. Partial responders in the 0.1-3.0 mg/kg groups had among the lowest normalized peripheral clonal expansion, especially among CD8+ T cells. At doses of 0.1 to 3.0 mg/kg, clonal expansion of both CD4+ and CD8+ blood T cells was observed from baseline to week 6. After ivuxolimab, more expanded clones were found on average in CD8+ T cells than in CD4+ T cells.

Patients with autoimmune disease history or receiving systemic immunosuppression were excluded from the trial. Peripheral blood for TCR sequencing was drawn from every dose cohort at baseline, at cycle 4 day 1 and at cycle 7 day 1. Samples were obtained from an open-label, multicenter, first-in-human phase I dose-escalation trial of ivuxolimab. The trial enrolled adults with locally advanced or metastatic head and neck squamous cell, hepatocellular, melanoma or renal cell carcinoma. Before TCR sequencing, CD4+ T cells and CD8+ T cells from peripheral blood were sorted into separate populations. This material consisted of CD4+ or CD8+ T cells sorted from blood, taken in a trial of the OX40 agonist ivuxolimab. The clonotype was recovered from an adult with an advanced solid tumor such as melanoma, head and neck, liver or kidney cancer. The chain is assembled from TRBV7-8 and TRBJ2-7; 7 middle bases align to TRBD1. For the CDR3, the sequence is CASSRTGDEQYF. Here is the DNA: TGTGCCAGCAGCCGTACAGGGGACGAGCAGTACTTC. Joined to the reference TRBV7-8 and TRBJ2-7 proteins, this CDR3 gives the full variable domain: GAGVSQSPRYKVAKRGQDVALRCDPISGHVSLFWYQQALGQGPEFLTYFQNEAQLDKSGLPSDRFFAERPEGSVSTLKIQRTQQEDSAVYLCASSRTGDEQYFGPGTRLTVT.